This TCR beta chain was profiled in a study of T cells after yellow fever vaccination. The wider study: Low-cell-number fractions underwent preparation using SMART-Seq v4 Ultra Low Input.

5'RACE template switching generated TCR cDNA, adding a universal primer site and UMIs. TCRdb reanalysed the 5' RACE reads using MiXCR and keeps one entry per CDR3 protein. There are 140,000 to 150,000 distinct CDR3 sequences in the sample; about 6.9% occur only once, and under 0.8% lies in the top ten. There are many counts of this clonotype. Antigen: not known. Study-wide results and caveats: A small proportion of clonotypes was detected in both the CD4 and CD8 compartments. Reappearance after the booster was seen for most primary-vaccination clones, at 95% to 96% CD4 and around 90% CD8.

The CDR3 is 13 residues long. Germline loops: CDR1 LNHDA, CDR2 SQIVND (reference sequence). The V end lost 5 bases, the J end lost 7 bases, and 12 bases lay between the germline ends. The sample here was CD4+ T cells sorted from PBMCs, taken 10 days after the yellow fever booster vaccination. This clonotype was sampled from a man younger than 40 who received the YFV17D yellow fever vaccine. The gene calls are TRBV19 and TRBJ2-1; D unresolved. CDR3 in amino acids: CASSWAVINEQFF. The CDR3 nucleotides read TGTGCCAGTAGTTGGGCAGTGATTAATGAGCAGTTCTTC.